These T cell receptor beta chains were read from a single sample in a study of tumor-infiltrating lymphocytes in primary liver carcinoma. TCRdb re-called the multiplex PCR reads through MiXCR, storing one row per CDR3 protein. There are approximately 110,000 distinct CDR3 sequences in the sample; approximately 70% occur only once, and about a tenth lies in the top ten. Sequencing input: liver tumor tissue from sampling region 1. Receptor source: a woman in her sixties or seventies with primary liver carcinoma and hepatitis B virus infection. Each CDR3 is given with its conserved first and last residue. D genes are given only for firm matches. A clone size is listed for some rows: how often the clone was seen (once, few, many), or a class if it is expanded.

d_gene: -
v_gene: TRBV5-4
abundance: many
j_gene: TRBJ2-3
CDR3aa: CASSLGSTDTQYF
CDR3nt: TGTGCCAGCAGCTTGGGCTCCACAGATACGCAGTATTTT

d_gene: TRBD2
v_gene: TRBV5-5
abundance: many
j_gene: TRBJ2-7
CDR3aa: CASRVTSSVDEQYF
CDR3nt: TGTGCCAGCAGGGTGACTAGCTCGGTTGACGAGCAGTACTTC

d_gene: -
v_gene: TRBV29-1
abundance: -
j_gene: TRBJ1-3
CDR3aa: CSVQRGGRTGSGNTIYF
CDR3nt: TGCAGCGTTCAAAGAGGAGGCAGAACGGGATCTGGAAACACCATATATTTT

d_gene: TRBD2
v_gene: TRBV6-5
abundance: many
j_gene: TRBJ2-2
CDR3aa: CASSPRGGGTGELFF
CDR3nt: TGTGCCAGCAGTCCGCGGGGGGGTGGAACCGGGGAGCTGTTTTTT

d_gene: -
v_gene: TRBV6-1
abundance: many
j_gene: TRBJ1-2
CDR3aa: CASSEGRGFSFYGYTF
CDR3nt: TGTGCCAGCAGTGAAGGTAGAGGGTTCTCGTTCTATGGCTACACCTTC

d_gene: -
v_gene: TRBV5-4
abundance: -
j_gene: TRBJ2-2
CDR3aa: CASTLARGGDTGELFF
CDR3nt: TGTGCCAGCACCTTGGCCAGGGGCGGAGACACCGGGGAGCTGTTTTTT

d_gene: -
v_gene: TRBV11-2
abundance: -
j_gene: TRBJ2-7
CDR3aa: CASGHLGGKGAYEQYF
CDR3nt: TGCGCCAGCGGCCATTTAGGCGGGAAAGGGGCCTACGAGCAGTACTTC

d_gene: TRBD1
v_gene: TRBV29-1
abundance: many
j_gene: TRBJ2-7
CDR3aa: CSVEVGTGGTYEQYF
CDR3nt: TGCAGCGTTGAGGTAGGGACAGGGGGCACCTACGAGCAGTACTTC

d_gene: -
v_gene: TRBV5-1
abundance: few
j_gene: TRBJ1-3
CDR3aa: CASSLEGFGNTIYF
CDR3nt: TGCGCCAGCAGCTTGGAGGGTTTTGGAAACACCATATATTTT

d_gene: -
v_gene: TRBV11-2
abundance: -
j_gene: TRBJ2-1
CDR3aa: CASSPDRVLPIDEQFF
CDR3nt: TGTGCCAGCAGCCCAGACCGGGTACTACCGATCGATGAGCAGTTCTTC

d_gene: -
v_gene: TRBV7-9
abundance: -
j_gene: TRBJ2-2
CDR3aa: CASTSTSRRAGELFF
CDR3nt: TGTGCCAGCACCTCAACTAGCAGGAGGGCCGGGGAGCTGTTTTTT

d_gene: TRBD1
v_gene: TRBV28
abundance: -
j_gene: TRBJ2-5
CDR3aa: CAGSSGQGSAF
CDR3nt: TGTGCTGGCAGTTCCGGACAGGGGAGCGCCTTC

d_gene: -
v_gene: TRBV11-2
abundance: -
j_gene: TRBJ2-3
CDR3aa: CASSTGQIADTQYF
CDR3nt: TGTGCCAGCAGCACGGGGCAAATCGCAGATACGCAGTATTTT

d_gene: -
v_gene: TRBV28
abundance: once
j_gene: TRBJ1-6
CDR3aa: CASSGGSNLPLHF
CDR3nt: TGTGCCAGCAGTGGGGGCTCTAATTTACCCCTCCACTTT

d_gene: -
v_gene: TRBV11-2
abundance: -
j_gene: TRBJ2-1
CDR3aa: CASSAGLAGDYMSDEQFF
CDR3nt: TGTGCTAGCAGCGCGGGGCTCGCAGGGGACTATATGTCCGATGAGCAGTTCTTC

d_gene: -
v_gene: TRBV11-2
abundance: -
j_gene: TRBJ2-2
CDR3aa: CASSLESGFTAELFF
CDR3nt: TGTGCCAGCAGCTTAGAGTCAGGGTTCACCGCGGAGTTGTTTTTT

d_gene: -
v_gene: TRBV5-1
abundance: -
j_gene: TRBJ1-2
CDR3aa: CASGLEPGDYGYTF
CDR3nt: TGCGCCAGCGGCTTGGAACCAGGGGACTATGGCTACACCTTC

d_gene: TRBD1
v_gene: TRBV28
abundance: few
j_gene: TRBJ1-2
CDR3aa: CASSPRGVESGYTF
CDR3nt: TGTGCCAGCAGTCCCAGGGGGGTAGAGAGTGGCTACACCTTC

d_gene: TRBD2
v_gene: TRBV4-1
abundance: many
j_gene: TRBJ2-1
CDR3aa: CASSQATYGRAANEQFF
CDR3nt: TGCGCCAGCAGCCAAGCGACCTACGGGAGGGCTGCCAATGAGCAGTTCTTC

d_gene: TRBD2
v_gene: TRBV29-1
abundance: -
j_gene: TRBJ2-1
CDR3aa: CSVLGGRAVDEQSF
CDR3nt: TGCAGCGTACTGGGCGGGAGGGCCGTCGATGAGCAGTCCTTC

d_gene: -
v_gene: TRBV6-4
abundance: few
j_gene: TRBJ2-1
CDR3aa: CASSDLTSSVDEQFF
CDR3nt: TGTGCCAGCAGTGACCTTACTAGCAGCGTAGATGAGCAGTTCTTC

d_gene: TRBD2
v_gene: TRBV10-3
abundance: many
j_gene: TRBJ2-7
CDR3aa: CAISEAGETGEQYF
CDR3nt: TGTGCCATCAGCGAAGCGGGAGAAACTGGCGAGCAGTACTTC

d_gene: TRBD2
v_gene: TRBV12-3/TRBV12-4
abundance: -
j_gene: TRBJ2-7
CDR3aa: CANSNGLAGLHEQYF
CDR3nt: TGTGCCAACAGTAATGGACTAGCGGGATTGCACGAGCAGTACTTC

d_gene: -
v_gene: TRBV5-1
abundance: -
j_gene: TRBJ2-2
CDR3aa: CASRARTGELFF
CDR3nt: TGCGCCAGCAGGGCACGCACCGGGGAGCTGTTTTTT

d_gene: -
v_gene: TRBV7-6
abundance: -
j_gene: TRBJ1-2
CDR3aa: CASSLSPGFGYTF
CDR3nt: TGTGCCAGCAGCTTATCCCCGGGCTTTGGCTACACCTTC

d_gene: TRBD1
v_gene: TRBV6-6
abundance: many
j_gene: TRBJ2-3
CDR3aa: CASSPQGATQYF
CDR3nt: TGTGCCAGCAGTCCCCAGGGGGCTACGCAGTATTTT

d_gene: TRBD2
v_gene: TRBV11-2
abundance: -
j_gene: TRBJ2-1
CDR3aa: CASSSDGTSERGIGVNEQFF
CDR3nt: TGTGCCAGCAGCTCAGACGGGACTAGCGAGAGGGGAATCGGGGTCAATGAGCAGTTCTTC

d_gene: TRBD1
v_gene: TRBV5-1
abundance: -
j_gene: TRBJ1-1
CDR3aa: CANSFNRDRGEAFF
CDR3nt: TGCGCCAACAGCTTTAACCGGGACAGGGGGGAAGCTTTCTTT

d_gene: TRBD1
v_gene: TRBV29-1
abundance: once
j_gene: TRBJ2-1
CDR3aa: CSVHTRTGDDNEQFF
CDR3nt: TGCAGCGTTCATACCCGGACAGGGGACGACAATGAGCAGTTCTTC

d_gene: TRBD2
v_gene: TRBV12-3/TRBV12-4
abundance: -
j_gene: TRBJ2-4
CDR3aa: CASSLGASGIGKNIHYF
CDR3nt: TGTGCCAGCAGTTTGGGGGCTAGCGGGATTGGCAAAAACATTCATTACTTC